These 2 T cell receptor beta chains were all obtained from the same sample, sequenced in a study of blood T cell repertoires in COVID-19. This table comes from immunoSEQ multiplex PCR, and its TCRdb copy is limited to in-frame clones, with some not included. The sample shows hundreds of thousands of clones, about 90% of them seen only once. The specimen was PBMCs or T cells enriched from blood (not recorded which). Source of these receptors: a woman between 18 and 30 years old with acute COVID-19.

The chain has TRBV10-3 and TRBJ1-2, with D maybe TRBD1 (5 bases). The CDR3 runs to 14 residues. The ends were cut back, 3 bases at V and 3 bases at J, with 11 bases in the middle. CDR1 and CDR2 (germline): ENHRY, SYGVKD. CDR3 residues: CAISEGVQDYGYTF. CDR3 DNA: TGTGCCATCAGTGAAGGGGTTCAGGACTATGGCTACACCTTC.

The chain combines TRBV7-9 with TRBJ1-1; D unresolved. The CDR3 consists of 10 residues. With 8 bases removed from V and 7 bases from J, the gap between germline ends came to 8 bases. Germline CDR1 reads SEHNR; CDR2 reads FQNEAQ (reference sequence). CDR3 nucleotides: TGTGCCAGCCTGGGCAGTGAAGCTTTCTTT. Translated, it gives CASLGSEAFF.